The 32 T cell receptor beta chains in this list originate from one sample, sequenced in a study of shared clonotypes between healthy human individuals. TCRdb keeps only in-frame clones here, not all; method: immunoSEQ multiplex PCR. In the table there are approximately 2,300,000 clones, 85% to 95% of which are singletons. Sequencing was performed on naive CD4+ T cells from PBMCs. Noted subset: CD45RA+ positively selected. The source of these receptors is a man aged 18-30 years in good health. Some clones in this sample may be carry-over from other donors' samples.

The chain uses TRBV30 and TRBJ1-1; D gene ambiguous. Trimming took off 5 bases at V and 2 bases at J, with 12 bases between the two ends. Germline V CDR1 and CDR2: GTSNPN, SVGIG (reference sequence). The CDR3 extends over 13 amino acids. Written as DNA, the CDR3 is TGTGCCTGGGATCGTCTGTTCAACACTGAAGCTTTCTTT. Amino acids: CAWDRLFNTEAFF.

V is TRBV19 and J is TRBJ1-1; TRBD1 might be the D (5 bases). Germline CDR1 is LNHDA and CDR2 is SQIVND (reference sequence). The CDR3 is 17 residues long. CDR3 residues: CGNLSRGDSFMNTEAFF. The CDR3 coding sequence is TGTGGAAACCTCTCCCGAGGAGACAGCTTCATGAACACTGAAGCTTTCTTT.

J is TRBJ2-1 and V is TRBV18; D assignment may be TRBD1 or TRBD2 (6 bases each). With 6 bases removed from V and 10 bases from J, the gap between germline ends came to 25 bases. The CDR3 is 16 amino acids. The germline V gene encodes CDR1 KGHSH and CDR2 LQKENI. The DNA of the CDR3 is TGTGCCAGCTCGCAACTAGGGGGGAGTACTGCACGGGAGCAGTTCTTC. Its translation is CASSQLGGSTAREQFF. The full variable domain, rest sourced from reference TRBV18 and TRBJ2-1, is NAGVMQNPRHLVRRRGQEARLRCSPMKGHSHVYWYRQLPEEGLKFMVYLQKENIIDESGMPKERFSAEFPKEGPSILRIQQVVRGDSAAYFCASSQLGGSTAREQFFGPGTRLTVL.

The V and J genes are TRBV10-1 and TRBJ2-5, with TRBD2 identical over 10 bases. V lost 4 bases to trimming and J lost 2 bases; unmatched junction nucleotides: 13. The germline gives CDR1 WNHNN, CDR2 SYGVQD (reference sequence). The CDR3 has 18 residues. CDR3 in DNA: TGCGCCAGCAGTGGGGGACGACTAGCGGGCCCAATTCAAGAGACCCAGTACTTC. This sequence encodes CASSGGRLAGPIQETQYF.

This chain joins TRBV15 and TRBJ1-5; D might be TRBD1 (5 bases). This CDR3 comprises 15 residues. V shed 0 bases and J shed 8 bases, with 14 bases lying between them. Germline V gene lookup returns CDR1 LNHNV and CDR2 YYDKDF (reference sequence). CDR3 region: CATSRDPRDGEPQHF. The CDR3 nucleotides are TGTGCCACCAGCAGAGATCCGAGGGACGGGGAGCCCCAGCATTTT.

In regard to this clone: This specimen includes other DNA sequences encoding the same CDR3. The rearrangement links TRBV30 to TRBJ2-7, with D possibly TRBD2 on 5 matching bases. V was cut by 0 bases and J by 6 bases, with 6 bases left in between. The CDR3 is made up of 11 amino acids. From germline, CDR1 is GTSNPN and CDR2 SVGIG (reference sequence). In DNA form, the CDR3 reads TGTGCCTGGAGTGTACGGGGCGAGCAGTACTTC. Translation gives CAWSVRGEQYF.

The rearrangement joins TRBV2 to TRBJ2-5, with D perhaps matching TRBD2 (5 bases). In germline, CDR1 is SNHLY, CDR2 FYNNEI. V lost 6 bases to trimming and J lost 0 bases, with 11 bases between them. The length of the CDR3 is 14 residues. CDR3 in DNA: TGTGCCAGCAGCGCCGGGAAGTACCAAGAGACCCAGTACTTC. Protein: CASSAGKYQETQYF.

The J gene is TRBJ2-5, the V gene TRBV7-2; 7 bases map to TRBD2. Trimming removed 4 bases from V and 6 bases from J; junction bases left unmatched: 14. There are 16 residues in the CDR3. The V gene's germline CDR1 is SGHTA and CDR2 FQGNSA. CDR3 coding DNA: TGTGCCAGCAGCTCCCGAGGAGCGGGGATTATAAAGACCCAGTACTTC. Translation: CASSSRGAGIIKTQYF. The full variable domain, completed using reference TRBV7-2 and TRBJ2-5, is GAGVSQSPSNKVTEKGKDVELRCDPISGHTALYWYRQSLGQGLEFLIYFQGNSAPDKSGLPSDRFSAERTGGSVSTLTIQRTQQEDSAVYLCASSSRGAGIIKTQYFGPGTRLLVL.

The V call is TRBV5-4, the J call TRBJ2-2; perhaps TRBD2 as D (6 bases). The CDR3 runs 15 residues. V dropped 5 bases and J dropped 1 base, with 12 bases sitting between them. Looked up from germline, CDR1 is SGHNT and CDR2 is YYREEE (reference sequence). DNA of the CDR3: TGTGCCAGCAGGCTGGGGGGTCTGAACACCGGGGAGCTGTTTTTT. It codes for CASRLGGLNTGELFF.

The rearrangement joins TRBV6-1 to TRBJ2-3; D ambiguous. The V gene's germline CDR1 is MNHNS and CDR2 SASEGT. V lost 5 bases to trimming and J lost 4 bases, with 4 bases between them. The CDR3 runs 11 residues. The CDR3 DNA reads TGTGCCAGCAGTAGGGCAGATACGCAGTATTTT. This translates into CASSRADTQYF.

This clone has a single count. The V and J genes are TRBV2 and TRBJ2-7, with 11 bases lining up with TRBD1. The CDR3 totals 14 residues. V shed 7 bases, J shed 6 bases, and the junction held 8 bases outside the gene matches. Germline V gene lookup returns CDR1 SNHLY and CDR2 FYNNEI. The CDR3 protein is CASTGQGVYGEQYF. The CDR3, as DNA: TGTGCCAGCACGGGACAGGGGGTCTACGGCGAGCAGTACTTC.

The chain has TRBV7-3 and TRBJ1-2; 7 bases fit TRBD1. With V trimmed by 5 bases and J by 8 bases, 8 bases remained unmatched. The germline V gene has CDR1 SGHTA and CDR2 FQGTGA. The CDR3 sequence is 13 residues long. The CDR3 sequence: CASSPTGDGGYTF. In DNA form, the CDR3 reads TGTGCCAGCAGCCCCACAGGGGATGGGGGCTACACCTTC.

V usage is TRBV6-1 and J usage is TRBJ2-4; TRBD2 might be the D (7 bases). Trimming stripped 3 bases from V and 8 bases from J, with 14 bases between. CDR1 MNHNS and CDR2 SASEGT come from the germline V gene. The CDR3 spans 14 residues. The CDR3: CASSETRGGDIQYF. CDR3 nucleotide sequence: TGTGCCAGCAGTGAGACCAGGGGAGGGGACATTCAGTACTTC.

V usage is TRBV25-1 and J usage is TRBJ2-1, with TRBD1 matching over 8 bases. Germline V gene sequence: CDR1 MGHDK, CDR2 SYGVNS. Trimming at V came to 8 bases and at J to 16 bases, leaving 13 bases not matched to a gene. The CDR3 is 12 amino acids. The CDR3 bases are TGTGCCAGCGCATATTTTGGACAGGGTCTCTTCTTC. This gives the protein CASAYFGQGLFF.

About this clone: Other DNA sequences in the sample encode the same CDR3. The chain employs TRBV28 and TRBJ2-1; D is perhaps TRBD2 (6 bases). The CDR3 sequence is 12 residues long. The germline CDR1 and CDR2 sequences are MDHEN and SYDVKM. DNA of the CDR3: TGTGCATCCGGGAGCTCCTACAATGAGCAGTTCTTC. Protein: CASGSSYNEQFF.

As DNA, the CDR3 is TGTGCCAGCAGCCGGGGACTAGCGGGAGAGGGAAGCTCCTACGAGCAGTACTTC. Its protein product is CASSRGLAGEGSSYEQYF. The chain links TRBV9 to TRBJ2-7; 14 positions agree with TRBD2. V gave up 4 bases and J gave up 0 bases; unmatched junction bases: 9. Germline V lookup: CDR1 SGDLS, CDR2 YYNGEE. The CDR3 sequence is 18 residues long.

This clone has more than one count but fewer than ten. The chain is built from TRBV30 and TRBJ1-1, with no clear D. CDR3 length equals 16 residues. The V and J ends lost 0 bases and 4 bases respectively, with 18 bases between them. Germline V CDR1 and CDR2: GTSNPN, SVGIG (reference sequence). CDR3: CAWSVLSLVRGTEAFF. CDR3 bases: TGTGCCTGGAGTGTATTGTCACTCGTCCGGGGCACTGAAGCTTTCTTT.

This rearrangement joins TRBV5-5 to TRBJ2-5, with 9 positions matching TRBD2. Germline CDR1 reads SGHKS; CDR2 reads YYEKEE (reference sequence). The CDR3 contains 14 residues. Trimming at V came to 9 bases and at J to 1 base, leaving 7 bases not matched to a gene. DNA of the CDR3: TGTGCCACCGCGGGGGGGAACATCCAAGAGACCCAGTACTTC. This translates into CATAGGNIQETQYF. The whole variable domain, remainder taken from reference TRBV5-5 and TRBJ2-5, is DAGVTQSPTHLIKTRGQQVTLRCSPISGHKSVSWYQQVLGQGPQFIFQYYEKEERGRGNFPDRFSARQFPNYSSELNVNALLLGDSALYLCATAGGNIQETQYFGPGTRLLVL.

The chain joins TRBV7-9 to TRBJ2-5, with D unresolved. CDR1 is SEHNR, CDR2 FQNEAQ, per germline (reference sequence). The CDR3 has 15 residues. Deletions cut 2 bases from V and 1 base from J, with 11 bases between. The CDR3 here is CASSLSSTPQETQYF. The CDR3 DNA sequence: TGTGCCAGCAGCTTATCGTCGACCCCCCAAGAGACCCAGTACTTC.

With regard to this clone: Other DNA sequences in this sample translate to the same CDR3. The J gene is TRBJ2-1, the V gene TRBV5-1; 12 nucleotides match TRBD2. The CDR3 runs 14 residues. With V trimmed by 0 bases and J by 9 bases, 1 base remained unmatched. The germline V gene has CDR1 SGHRS and CDR2 YFSETQ. The CDR3 region is CASSLVLAGGEQFF. The CDR3 DNA is TGCGCCAGCAGCTTGGTACTAGCGGGGGGTGAGCAGTTCTTC.

Comments on this clone: Different DNA sequences within this sample yield the same CDR3. The genes are TRBV19 and TRBJ2-1; D possibly corresponds to TRBD2 (6 bases). The ends were cut back, 3 bases at V and 7 bases at J, with 10 bases in the middle. Germline-derived CDR1 and CDR2 are LNHDA and SQIVND (reference sequence). The CDR3 consists of 13 residues. This CDR3 is CASSIGRVNEQFF. The CDR3 nucleotides read TGTGCCAGTAGTATCGGGAGAGTGAATGAGCAGTTCTTC.

On this clone itself: Additional DNA sequences in this sample encode the identical CDR3. V and J are TRBV5-1 and TRBJ1-2; D is ambiguous. With 4 bases removed from V and 8 bases from J, the gap between germline ends came to 15 bases. The germline V gene encodes CDR1 SGHRS and CDR2 YFSETQ. This CDR3 contains 13 residues. The DNA of the CDR3 is TGCGCCAGCAGCCTAGGCCCCTTAGGGGGCTACACCTTC. Translation: CASSLGPLGGYTF.

The chain joins TRBV19 to TRBJ2-5; 9 nucleotides line up with TRBD2. CDR3 length: 12 amino acids. V shed 9 bases, J shed 4 bases, and the junction held 3 bases outside the gene matches. Germline loops: CDR1 LNHDA, CDR2 SQIVND (reference sequence). The CDR3 region is CASGGLAETQYF. The CDR3 bases are TGTGCCAGCGGGGGACTAGCAGAGACCCAGTACTTC.

This clone was recorded a few times. The V call is TRBV6-5, the J call TRBJ1-1, with a possible D match to TRBD1 (5 bases). This CDR3 comprises 15 residues. Trimming removed 0 bases at V and 5 bases at J, with 13 bases between. Germline V gives CDR1 MNHEY, CDR2 SVGAGI. CDR3 nucleotide sequence: TGTGCCAGCAGTTACTCGGGCAGGGTCTTAACTGAAGCTTTCTTT. Its protein product is CASSYSGRVLTEAFF.

The chain couples TRBV28 to TRBJ2-3; TRBD2 matches at 10 bases. The CDR3 is 15 amino acids. The germline gives CDR1 MDHEN, CDR2 SYDVKM. Germline trimming cut 3 bases from V and 3 bases from J; bases unmatched to any gene: 3. Written as DNA, the CDR3 is TGTGCCAGCAGTTTTCGAGCGGGAGGGACAGATACGCAGTATTTT. Its translation is CASSFRAGGTDTQYF.

Concerning this clone: At the DNA level, this CDR3 is encoded by other sequences in the same sample as well. The V call is TRBV5-1, the J call TRBJ2-3; TRBD2 aligns across 10 bases. V was pared by 4 bases and J by 2 bases, with 7 bases of the junction left unmatched. The CDR3 length is 16 residues. Germline V lookup: CDR1 SGHRS, CDR2 YFSETQ. The CDR3: CASSRGLAGDTDTQYF. For the CDR3, the DNA is TGCGCCAGCAGCCGCGGCCTAGCGGGGGACACAGATACGCAGTATTTT.

The chain joins TRBV30 to TRBJ1-2, with D unresolved. Germline CDR1 reads GTSNPN; CDR2 reads SVGIG (reference sequence). This CDR3 region has 12 residues. Trimming shortened V by 2 bases and J by 4 bases, and 8 bases separated the two germline ends. CDR3 sequence: CAWSRESYGYTF. CDR3 nucleotides: TGTGCCTGGAGTAGGGAAAGCTATGGCTACACCTTC.

The chain is built from TRBV30 and TRBJ1-3, with a tentative D call TRBD1 (6 bases). The germline V gene encodes CDR1 GTSNPN and CDR2 SVGIG (reference sequence). This CDR3 has 15 residues. Trimming left V 3 bases short and J 4 bases short, with 16 bases between. CDR3 loop: CAWSHPRGAGNTIYF. The CDR3 DNA sequence: TGTGCCTGGAGCCACCCCCGGGGGGCCGGAAACACCATATATTTT.

J is TRBJ1-5 and V is TRBV28, with 7 bases fitting TRBD1. Germline V gene data show CDR1 as MDHEN and CDR2 as SYDVKM. The CDR3 has 17 amino acids. V lost 5 bases and J lost 4; bases outside the gene matches: 14. CDR3 in amino acids: CASSPPLPGQQNQPQHF. As DNA, the CDR3 is TGTGCCAGCAGTCCTCCCCTTCCGGGACAGCAAAATCAGCCCCAGCATTTT.

The chain couples TRBV11-2 to TRBJ2-7; either TRBD1 or TRBD2 may fit D (5 bases each). Germline values: CDR1 SGHAT, CDR2 FQNNGV. The CDR3 is 16 residues long. V lost 1 base to trimming and J lost 3 bases, with 16 bases between them. CDR3 in DNA: TGTGCCAGCAGCTTAGTAATTGCTGGGGGAAGCTACGAGCAGTACTTC. The encoded protein is CASSLVIAGGSYEQYF.

The chain uses TRBV19 and TRBJ1-1; 11 bases agree with TRBD1. This CDR3 has 15 amino acids. Germline lookup yields CDR1 LNHDA and CDR2 SQIVND (reference sequence). V was pared by 4 bases and J by 4 bases, with 5 bases of the junction left unmatched. CDR3 nucleotides: TGTGCCAGTAGTAGTCTGGGACAGGGGGTCACTGAAGCTTTCTTT. This codes for CASSSLGQGVTEAFF.

The chain links TRBV28 to TRBJ2-7, with D tentatively TRBD1 (6 bases). CDR3 length: 15 residues. Germline CDR1 and CDR2: MDHEN and SYDVKM. The germline V and J ends were trimmed by 4 bases and 0 bases, with 13 bases remaining between them. The CDR3 region has the DNA TGTGCCAGCAGTTCGGGTGGACAGAACTCCTACGAGCAGTACTTC. Its translation is CASSSGGQNSYEQYF.